This TCR beta chain was profiled in a study of blood T cell repertoires in COVID-19 (dated by TCRdb to 2020 to 2021). For the study in its entirety: Collaborator samples came from the United States, Italy and Spain and covered acute and convalescent phases of COVID-19. Sample metadata almost always included a de-identified subject ID, COVID-19 status, age in years and sex. The material from the prospective study consisted of cDNA or gDNA derived from T cells, B-cell-depleted T cells, or PBMCs. Samples came from the ongoing ImmuneRACE study (first 160 participants) plus 1,254 subjects from 6 global collaborators. HLA class I and class II types, where available, came from metadata supplied by the sample provider rather than from assay-based typing. The repertoires were released in a freely available public database intended as a resource for research on the immune response to SARS-CoV-2. Subjects who had been exposed to COVID-19, were actively infected with it, or had recovered from it provided the deeply sampled blood TCRbeta repertoires that made up the dataset.

Results the study describes overall, beyond this receptor: The quantity of clinical and demographic metadata differed by source and by participant and was supplied without curation.

In regard to this clone: Its target antigen remains unknown. Base qualities were left out, and no much larger clone turns up one base away.

Whole blood was collected in K2EDTA tubes by collaborating institutions according to the institutions' own protocols. For TCRbeta analysis, collaborator samples were shipped as frozen whole blood, as isolated PBMCs, or as DNA extracted from either sample type. TCRbeta CDR3 regions were amplified from genomic DNA by means of the immunoSEQ Assay, a bias-controlled multiplex PCR. From the authors' description of their analysis: Within the assay, amplification of reference gene primers was used to estimate how many nucleated cells each sample contained. To quantify the absolute abundance of each unique TCRbeta CDR3 rearrangement, sequence reads were collapsed and filtered. For each sample, productive Simpson clonality was calculated by taking the square root of Simpson's diversity index across productive rearrangements. The immuneACCESS repertoire file appears here via TCRdb, limited to in-frame rearrangements. These files lack a portion of the clones; in checked studies, under half of the deficit traces to unresolved V genes, and the cause of the others is not known. That table supplies the V and J calls and clone size; D and trimming were determined from the DNA. This sample gives tens of thousands of clones in total; about 82% of them show up just once. Of the sample, about 10% is held by the ten largest clones.

The TCR originated in a woman in her 70s with active or convalescent COVID-19. The specimen sequenced was peripheral blood.

The DNA reads TGTGCCAGCACCCGGGCGGGGGCGAAGGGGGCCAACGTCCTGACTTTC. This is translated as CASTRAGAKGANVLTF. The rearranged segments are TRBV6-6 and TRBJ2-6, and perhaps TRBD2 as D gene, on 7 matching bases. Including cysteine and phenylalanine, the CDR3 has 16 amino acids. Only CDR3 DNA remains: 48 bases, in frame from the first base. From a lookup of the germline V gene (reference sequence), CDR1 and CDR2 are MNHNY and SVGAGI. V is pared back by 7 bases and J by 4 bases, with 17 bases lying between the germline termini.